These 25 T cell receptor beta chains share one sample of origin, sequenced in a study of spatial heterogeneity in lung cancer. Documented time point: sample taken at primary tumor resection. Antigens of these TCRs are unknown. TCRdb re-called the 5' RACE reads with MiXCR, one entry per CDR3 protein. The top ten clones hold about 25% of a sample with about 29,000 distinct CDR3 sequences, approximately 7% of them seen once. Study-level findings and limits: Expanded alpha and beta TCR counts within tumors tracked tumor mutation counts.

The sequenced sample was lung tumor tissue, obtained at surgery. These receptors were taken from a male donor with early-stage non-small cell lung cancer.

This clonotype was found many times. The rearrangement uses TRBV5-6 and TRBJ2-1; 11 positions match TRBD2. From germline, CDR1 is SGHDT and CDR2 YYEEEE. The ends lost 4 bases at V and 10 bases at J; junction bases unmatched: 10. The CDR3 contains 15 residues. Written as DNA, the CDR3 is TGTGCCAGCAGCGTGGGACTAGCGGTCCCAGGGGAGCAGTTCTTC. Translation: CASSVGLAVPGEQFF.

This clonotype was recorded a few times. The chain carries TRBV9 and TRBJ1-2, with a tentative D call TRBD1 (5 bases). This CDR3 region has 15 residues. Germline V gene data show CDR1 as SGDLS and CDR2 as YYNGEE. V lost 4 bases, J lost 4 bases, and 17 bases lay in between. The DNA for the CDR3 is TGTGCCAGCAGCCCCGCTTGGGGGTTGGCCTATGGCTACACCTTC. Translated: CASSPAWGLAYGYTF. Combining the CDR3 with reference TRBV9 and TRBJ1-2 gives the whole variable domain DSGVTQTPKHLITATGQRVTLRCSPRSGDLSVYWYQQSLDQGLQFLIQYYNGEERAKGNILERFSAQQFPDLHSELNLSSLELGDSALYFCASSPAWGLAYGYTFGSGTRLTVV.

This clonotype has ten or more counts. CDR3 in amino acids: CASSSLAFNVLTF. CDR3 sequence (DNA): TGTGCCAGCAGCTCCTTGGCCTTCAACGTCCTGACTTTC. The chain combines TRBV7-2 with TRBJ2-6; D gene uncertain. V dropped 4 bases and J dropped 9 bases, with 10 bases sitting between them. CDR1 and CDR2 from the germline V gene are SGHTA and FQGNSA. There are 13 residues in the CDR3.

The rearrangement uses TRBV12-3 or TRBV12-4 and TRBJ2-3, with TRBD2 matching over 8 bases. This CDR3 has 15 amino acids. V gave up 2 bases and J gave up 2 bases; unmatched junction bases: 3. DNA of the CDR3: TGTGCCAGCAGTTTAAAAGCGGGGGACACAGATACGCAGTATTTT. Amino acids: CASSLKAGDTDTQYF.

In its sample, this clonotype was seen many times. The V call is TRBV28, the J call TRBJ1-2; D is ambiguous. This CDR3 has 12 amino acids. Germline CDR1 is MDHEN and CDR2 is SYDVKM. Trimming took 2 bases from V and 5 from J, leaving 6 bases between them. The DNA for the CDR3 is TGTGCCAGCAGTTTAGTCCAATATGGCTACACCTTC. Translation gives CASSLVQYGYTF.

The J gene is TRBJ2-5, the V gene TRBV18, with unresolved D. The CDR3 is made up of 16 amino acids. Germline loops: CDR1 KGHSH, CDR2 LQKENI. V lost 5 bases and J 0 bases, leaving 16 bases between the germline ends. CDR3 in amino acids: CASSAAGAQNQETQYF. DNA of the CDR3: TGTGCCAGCTCAGCAGCTGGAGCCCAAAACCAAGAGACCCAGTACTTC.

This clonotype was picked up many times. V gene TRBV4-2 combines with J gene TRBJ1-6; D is ambiguous. The CDR3 runs to 19 residues. CDR1 is LGHNA, CDR2 YNFKEQ, per germline. V was shortened by 1 base and J by 3 bases, with 19 bases between the two germline ends. The CDR3 reads CASSQGEGDLTGYNSPLHF. DNA for the CDR3: TGTGCCAGCAGCCAAGGAGAAGGAGACCTCACTGGCTATAATTCACCCCTCCACTTT.

This rearrangement joins TRBV7-2 to TRBJ2-7; 7 bases are a match to TRBD2. CDR1 is SGHTA, CDR2 FQGNSA, per germline. V lost 2 bases and J lost 2; bases outside the gene matches: 6. CDR3 length: 15 amino acids. CDR3 region: CASSLKGTITYEQYF. In DNA, the CDR3 is TGTGCCAGCAGCTTAAAGGGGACTATCACCTACGAGCAGTACTTC.

This clonotype was counted between two and nine times. The rearrangement links TRBV20-1 to TRBJ1-4; TRBD1 agrees at 7 bases. The CDR3 covers 13 residues. The germline V gene has CDR1 DFQATT and CDR2 SNEGSKA (reference sequence). Trimming took 5 bases from V and 7 from J; bases not matched to a gene: 7. CDR3 sequence: CSASGTDGEKLFF. CDR3 bases: TGCAGTGCTTCCGGGACAGATGGTGAAAAACTGTTTTTT.

The chain joins TRBV14 to TRBJ2-1; 11 nucleotides match TRBD1. In germline, CDR1 is SGHDN, CDR2 FVKESK. This CDR3 is 15 amino acids long. The junction had 8 bases not matched to a gene; V was cut back by 3 bases and J by 10 bases. The CDR3: CASSQLGQGDLEQFF. The CDR3 bases are TGTGCCAGCAGCCAGCTGGGACAGGGGGACCTGGAGCAGTTCTTC.

Ten or more counts support this clonotype. The V and J genes are TRBV5-1 and TRBJ2-7, with a possible D match to TRBD2 (5 bases). CDR3 length equals 12 residues. V shed 4 bases and J shed 5 bases, with 10 bases lying between them. In germline, CDR1 is SGHRS, CDR2 YFSETQ. CDR3 loop: CASSLSRDEQYF. The CDR3 DNA reads as TGCGCCAGCAGCCTCTCGCGGGACGAGCAGTACTTC. The full variable domain, completed using reference TRBV5-1 and TRBJ2-7, is KAGVTQTPRYLIKTRGQQVTLSCSPISGHRSVSWYQQTPGQGLQFLFEYFSETQRNKGNFPGRFSGRQFSNSRSEMNVSTLELGDSALYLCASSLSRDEQYFGPGTRLTVT.

Many counts were recorded for this clonotype. This rearrangement joins TRBV30 to TRBJ1-1, with D unclear. With 5 bases removed from V and 5 bases from J, the gap between germline ends came to 15 bases. The CDR3 extends over 13 amino acids. Per the germline V gene, CDR1 is GTSNPN and CDR2 is SVGIG (reference sequence). The CDR3 nucleotides read TGTGCCTGGGTTAAGGCTCCGGGGACTGAAGCTTTCTTT. Protein: CAWVKAPGTEAFF.

This clonotype was detected only a few times. This rearrangement joins TRBV7-9 to TRBJ1-1; tentative D call: TRBD1 (5 bases). The CDR3 has 15 amino acids. Trimming took 0 bases from V and 0 from J, leaving 8 bases between them. From germline, CDR1 is SEHNR and CDR2 FQNEAQ (reference sequence). The CDR3 DNA reads as TGTGCCAGCAGCTTAGCGGGGCCAATGAACACTGAAGCTTTCTTT. It translates to CASSLAGPMNTEAFF. The whole variable domain, remainder taken from reference TRBV7-9 and TRBJ1-1, is DTGVSQNPRHKITKRGQNVTFRCDPISEHNRLYWYRQTLGQGPEFLTYFQNEAQLEKSRLLSDRFSAERPKGSFSTLEIQRTEQGDSAMYLCASSLAGPMNTEAFFGQGTRLTVV.

This clonotype occurred many times. This chain connects TRBV6-6 to TRBJ1-2; tentatively, D is TRBD1 (6 bases). The CDR3 is made up of 12 amino acids. Trimming left V 6 bases short and J 7 bases short, with 12 bases between. The germline V gene has CDR1 MNHNY and CDR2 SVGAGI (reference sequence). The CDR3 loop reads CASREGQSGYTF. CDR3 nucleotide sequence: TGTGCCAGCAGAGAGGGACAATCTGGCTACACCTTC.

This clonotype was recorded many times. The chain recombines TRBV12-3 or TRBV12-4 with TRBJ2-1; 8 bases are a match to TRBD2. This CDR3 has 16 residues. V lost 6 bases to trimming and J lost 3 bases; unmatched junction nucleotides: 10. The CDR3 reads CASRKSPGGGYNEQFF. The CDR3 DNA sequence: TGTGCCAGCAGGAAATCCCCGGGGGGGGGCTACAATGAGCAGTTCTTC.

The V call is TRBV20-1, the J call TRBJ2-2; no firm D call. The CDR3 sequence is 14 residues long. With 6 bases removed from V and 1 base from J, the gap between germline ends came to 12 bases. Per germline, CDR1 DFQATT and CDR2 SNEGSKA (reference sequence). The CDR3, as DNA: TGCAGTGCCCGACGAAATAAGAACACCGGGGAGCTGTTTTTT. It encodes CSARRNKNTGELFF.

This clonotype was seen ten or more times. The rearrangement links TRBV29-1 to TRBJ2-3, with D possibly matching TRBD1 (6 bases). The CDR3 sequence is 14 residues long. Germline values: CDR1 SQVTM, CDR2 ANQGSEA. The V gene lost 7 bases and the J gene lost 6 bases, with 20 bases spanning the gap. The DNA for the CDR3 is TGCAGCGCTCCCAAAACAACAGGGACGGATACGCAGTATTTT. Translated, it gives CSAPKTTGTDTQYF.

This clonotype was found many times. J is TRBJ2-7 and V is TRBV5-1; D not resolved. The ends were cut back, 1 base at V and 0 bases at J, with 5 bases in the middle. The CDR3 is made up of 13 amino acids. Germline V gene lookup returns CDR1 SGHRS and CDR2 YFSETQ. CDR3: CASSLRLSYEQYF. The DNA for the CDR3 is TGCGCCAGCAGCTTGCGACTCTCCTACGAGCAGTACTTC.

This clonotype is termed medium-sized. CDR3 DNA sequence: TGTGCCAGCAGAAAGAAACCTCGCTCTGGAAACACCATATATTTT. This sequence encodes CASRKKPRSGNTIYF. V and J are TRBV6-5 and TRBJ1-3; D is uncertain. Germline CDR1 is MNHEY and CDR2 is SVGAGI. The CDR3 totals 15 residues. The V end lost 6 bases, the J end lost 0 bases, and 12 bases lay between the germline ends.

This clonotype was found a few times. The chain combines TRBV12-5 with TRBJ2-6, with 7 bases that match TRBD1. Germline V gives CDR1 LGHNT, CDR2 FRNRAP. Trimming cost V 1 base and J 2 bases; bases outside gene matches: 2. CDR3 length equals 16 residues. In DNA, the CDR3 is TGTGCTAGTGGTTTGGATAGGGGGCCTGGGGCCAACGTCCTGACTTTC. Residues: CASGLDRGPGANVLTF.

Only a few counts were recorded for this clonotype. This chain connects TRBV18 to TRBJ2-6, with TRBD1 identical over 8 bases. The CDR3 contains 20 residues. Looked up from germline, CDR1 is KGHSH and CDR2 is LQKENI. The V segment lost 4 bases and the J segment 0 bases; nucleotides outside the gene matches: 14. As DNA, the CDR3 is TGTGCCAGCTCACTCATCCGGGACAGGATACCAGGCTCTGGGGCCAACGTCCTGACTTTC. Protein product: CASSLIRDRIPGSGANVLTF.

This clonotype was seen many times. The V gene is TRBV6-2 or TRBV6-3, the J gene TRBJ2-4, with 9 bases matching TRBD1. V shed 0 bases, J shed 2 bases, and the junction held 5 bases outside the gene matches. Germline V CDR1 and CDR2: MNHEY, SVGEGT. The CDR3 spans 17 residues. CDR3 in amino acids: CASSYSRTGETKNIQYF. The CDR3 DNA reads TGTGCCAGCAGTTACTCCCGGACAGGGGAAACCAAAAACATTCAGTACTTC.

This clonotype has at least ten counts. This chain uses TRBV7-9 with TRBJ2-7; D possibly corresponds to TRBD1 (5 bases). With 4 bases removed from V and 4 bases from J, the gap between germline ends came to 8 bases. The CDR3 contains 12 residues. CDR1 SEHNR and CDR2 FQNEAQ come from the germline V gene (reference sequence). In nucleotides, the CDR3 is TGTGCCAGCAGCTCCCCAGGGTACGAGCAGTACTTC. This gives the protein CASSSPGYEQYF.

Ten or more counts support this clonotype. The chain carries TRBV28 and TRBJ2-5; D unclear. The CDR3 sequence is 14 residues long. Germline V gene lookup returns CDR1 MDHEN and CDR2 SYDVKM. V was clipped by 1 base and J by 2 bases, with 8 bases between them. The CDR3 reads CASSLLGRQETQYF. For the CDR3, the DNA is TGTGCCAGCAGTTTATTGGGCAGGCAAGAGACCCAGTACTTC.

This clonotype has only a few counts. The chain recombines TRBV20-1 with TRBJ1-5; D remains unclear. V was clipped by 0 bases and J by 7 bases, with 13 bases between them. The CDR3 length is 14 residues. Germline loops: CDR1 DFQATT, CDR2 SNEGSKA (reference sequence). The CDR3 is CSARDAGTGQPQHF. The CDR3 nucleotides are TGCAGTGCTAGAGATGCCGGCACGGGGCAGCCCCAGCATTTT.